The 5 T cell receptor beta chains reported below all come from one sample, sequenced in a study of shared clonotypes between healthy human individuals. Sequenced by immunoSEQ multiplex PCR; TCRdb stores in-frame clones only, minus some. The table includes over 400,000 clones, 90% to 97% detected once. Sequencing input: naive CD4+ T cells sorted from blood. Indicated subset: CD45RA+ positively selected. These TCRs come from a woman younger than 45 in good health.

The V gene is TRBV7-2, the J gene TRBJ2-3; tentative D call: TRBD2 (6 bases). Germline V gives CDR1 SGHTA, CDR2 FQGNSA. Trimming cost V 5 bases and J 2 bases, with 20 bases left between them. CDR3 length equals 17 residues. For the CDR3, the DNA is TGTGCCAGCAGCCTGGATCCGGTCGGGAGCTACACAGATACGCAGTATTTT. Translated, it gives CASSLDPVGSYTDTQYF.

This clone has a single count. The chain carries TRBV14 and TRBJ2-7; D is undetermined. The length of the CDR3 is 15 residues. Germline V lookup: CDR1 SGHDN, CDR2 FVKESK. The V end lost 1 base, the J end lost 4 bases, and 14 bases lay between the germline ends. CDR3 DNA: TGTGCCAGCAGCCAAGTTTTCTCCCCCTTATACGAGCAGTACTTC. Translation gives CASSQVFSPLYEQYF.

The chain combines TRBV27 with TRBJ2-1, with 9 bases identical to TRBD2. This CDR3 spans 14 amino acids. CDR1 and CDR2 from the germline V gene are MNHEY and SMNVEV (reference sequence). With V trimmed by 5 bases and J by 16 bases, 15 bases remained unmatched. The CDR3 protein is CASSVPGLADERFF. In nucleotides, the CDR3 is TGTGCCAGCAGTGTCCCGGGACTAGCTGACGAGCGTTTCTTC.

The rearrangement links TRBV10-3 to TRBJ2-1, with 9 bases identical to TRBD2. The germline CDR1 and CDR2 sequences are ENHRY and SYGVKD. The CDR3 consists of 16 residues. The ends lost 4 bases at V and 3 bases at J; junction bases unmatched: 7. Written as DNA, the CDR3 is TGTGCCATCAGTGGACCCTCTAGCGGGGACTACAATGAGCAGTTCTTC. This codes for CAISGPSSGDYNEQFF.

This chain connects TRBV30 to TRBJ2-1, with D possibly matching TRBD2 (6 bases). This CDR3 has 15 amino acids. V lost 6 bases and J lost 0, with 15 bases in between. Germline lookup yields CDR1 GTSNPN and CDR2 SVGIG (reference sequence). The CDR3 nucleotides are TGTGCCTGTGCGTTGGGGGGAAGCTCCTACAATGAGCAGTTCTTC. Its translation is CACALGGSSYNEQFF. Full variable domain (remainder filled in from reference TRBV30 and TRBJ2-1): SQTIHQWPATLVQPVGSPLSLECTVEGTSNPNLYWYRQAAGRGLQLLFYSVGIGQISSEVPQNLSASRPQDRQFILSSKKLLLSDSGFYLCACALGGSSYNEQFFGPGTRLTVL.